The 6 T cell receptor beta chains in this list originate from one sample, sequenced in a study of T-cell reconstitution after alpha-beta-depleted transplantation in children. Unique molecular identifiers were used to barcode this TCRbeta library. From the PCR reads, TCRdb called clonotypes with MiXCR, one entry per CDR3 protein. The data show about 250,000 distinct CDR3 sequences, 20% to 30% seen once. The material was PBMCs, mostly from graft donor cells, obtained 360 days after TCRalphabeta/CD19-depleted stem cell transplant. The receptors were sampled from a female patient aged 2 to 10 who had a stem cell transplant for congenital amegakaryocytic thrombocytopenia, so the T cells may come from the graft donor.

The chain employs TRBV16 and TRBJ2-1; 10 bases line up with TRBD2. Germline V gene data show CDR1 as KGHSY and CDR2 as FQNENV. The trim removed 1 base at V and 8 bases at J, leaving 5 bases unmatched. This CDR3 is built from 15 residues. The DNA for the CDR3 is TGTGCCAGCAGCCAATTTGCTAGCGGGAGCTATGAGCAGTTCTTC. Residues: CASSQFASGSYEQFF. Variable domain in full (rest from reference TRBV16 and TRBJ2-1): GEEVAQTPKHLVRGEGQKAKLYCAPIKGHSYVFWYQQVLKNEFKFLISFQNENVFDETGMPKERFSAKCLPNSPCSLEIQATKLEDSAVYFCASSQFASGSYEQFFGPGTRLTVL.

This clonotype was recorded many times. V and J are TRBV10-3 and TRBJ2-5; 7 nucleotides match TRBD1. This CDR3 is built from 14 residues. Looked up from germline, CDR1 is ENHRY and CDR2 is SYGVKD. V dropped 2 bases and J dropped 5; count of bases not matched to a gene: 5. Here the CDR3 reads CAISETGVGETQYF. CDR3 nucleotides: TGTGCCATCAGTGAGACAGGGGTCGGGGAGACCCAGTACTTC.

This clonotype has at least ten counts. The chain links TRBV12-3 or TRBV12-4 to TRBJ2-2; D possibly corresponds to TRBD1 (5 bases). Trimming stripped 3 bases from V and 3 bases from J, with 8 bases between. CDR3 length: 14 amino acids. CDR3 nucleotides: TGTGCCAGCAGTTTCGACAGCCACACCGGGGAGCTGTTTTTT. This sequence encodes CASSFDSHTGELFF.

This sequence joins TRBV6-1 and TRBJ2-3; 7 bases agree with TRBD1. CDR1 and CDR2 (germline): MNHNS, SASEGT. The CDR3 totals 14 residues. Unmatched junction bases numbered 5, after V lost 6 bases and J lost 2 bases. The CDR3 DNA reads TGTGCCAGCAGCTGGACAGGTTACACAGATACGCAGTATTTT. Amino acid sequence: CASSWTGYTDTQYF.

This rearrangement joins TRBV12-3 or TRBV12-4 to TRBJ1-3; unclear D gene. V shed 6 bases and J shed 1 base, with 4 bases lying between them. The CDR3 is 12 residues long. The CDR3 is CASSRSGNTIYF. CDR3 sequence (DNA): TGTGCCAGCAGCCGTTCTGGAAACACCATATATTTT.

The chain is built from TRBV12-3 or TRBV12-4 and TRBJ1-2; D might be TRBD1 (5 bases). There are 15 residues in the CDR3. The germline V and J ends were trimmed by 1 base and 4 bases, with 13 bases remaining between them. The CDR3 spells CASSLVRGTAYGYTF. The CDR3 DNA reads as TGTGCCAGCAGTTTAGTTCGGGGGACGGCCTATGGCTACACCTTC.